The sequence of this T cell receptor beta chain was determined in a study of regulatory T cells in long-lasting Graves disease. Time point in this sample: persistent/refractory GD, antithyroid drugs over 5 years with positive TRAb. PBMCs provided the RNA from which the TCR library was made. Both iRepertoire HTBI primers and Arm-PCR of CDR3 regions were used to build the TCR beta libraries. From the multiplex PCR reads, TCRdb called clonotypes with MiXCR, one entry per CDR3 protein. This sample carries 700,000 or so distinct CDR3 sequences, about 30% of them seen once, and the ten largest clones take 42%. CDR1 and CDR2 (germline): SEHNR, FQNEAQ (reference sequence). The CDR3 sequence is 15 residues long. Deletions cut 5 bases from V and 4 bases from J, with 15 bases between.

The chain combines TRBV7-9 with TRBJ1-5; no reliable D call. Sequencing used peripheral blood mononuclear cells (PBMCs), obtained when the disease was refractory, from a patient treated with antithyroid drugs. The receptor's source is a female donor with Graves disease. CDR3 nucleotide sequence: TGTGCCAGCAGCCCCCCTGGGATAGCGAATCAGCCCCAGCATTTT. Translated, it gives CASSPPGIANQPQHF.